The subject of this entry is one TCR beta chain. Its target is unknown. Germline assignment: CDR1 GTSNPN and CDR2 SVGIG (reference sequence). The CDR3 totals 12 residues. V dropped 5 bases and J dropped 3 bases, with 10 bases sitting between them. Profiled with immunoSEQ multiplex PCR; TCRdb holds only in-frame clones, not every one. The data contain about 190,000 clones, 80% to 90% of them singletons. This record belongs to a study of T cell responses to AZD1222 COVID-19 vaccine. Findings and caveats of the study: Epitopes outside B.1.351 and B.1.1.7 mutated regions reportedly drew nearly half of spike TCRs.

The TCR comes from an adult in good health. Specimen: peripheral blood, collected on day 0 of MenACWY control vaccination. This sequence joins TRBV30 and TRBJ1-1; tentative D call: TRBD1 (6 bases). CDR3 region: CAWGQKDTEAFF. CDR3 in DNA: TGTGCCTGGGGACAGAAGGACACTGAAGCTTTCTTT.